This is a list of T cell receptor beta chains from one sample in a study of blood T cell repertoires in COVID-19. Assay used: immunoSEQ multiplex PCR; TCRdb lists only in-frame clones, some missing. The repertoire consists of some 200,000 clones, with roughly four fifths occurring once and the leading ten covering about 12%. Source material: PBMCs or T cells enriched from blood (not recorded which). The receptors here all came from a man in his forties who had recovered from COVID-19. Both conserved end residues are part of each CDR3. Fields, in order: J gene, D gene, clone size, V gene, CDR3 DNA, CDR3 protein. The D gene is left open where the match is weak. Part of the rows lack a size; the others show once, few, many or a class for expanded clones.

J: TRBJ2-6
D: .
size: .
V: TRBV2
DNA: TGTGCCAGCAGTGAAAGGGGGAGCTCTGGGGCCAACGTCCTGACTTTC
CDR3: CASSERGSSGANVLTF

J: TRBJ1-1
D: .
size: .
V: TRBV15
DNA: TGTGCCACCAGCAGTCCGGACACTGAAGCTTTCTTT
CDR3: CATSSPDTEAFF

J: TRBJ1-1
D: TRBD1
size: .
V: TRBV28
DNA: TGTGCCAGCAGTTACCCGACAGGGATGAACACTGAAGCTTTCTTT
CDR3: CASSYPTGMNTEAFF

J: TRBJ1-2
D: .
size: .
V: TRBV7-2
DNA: TGTGCCAGCAGCTTAGAGGGCAGGGGAAGGCTAGACTATGGCTACACCTTC
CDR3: CASSLEGRGRLDYGYTF

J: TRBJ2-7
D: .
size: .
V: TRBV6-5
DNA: TGTGCCAGCATTGGGGCAGCGAGAGAGCAGTACTTC
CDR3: CASIGAAREQYF

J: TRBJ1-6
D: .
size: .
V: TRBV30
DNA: TGTGCCTGGAGTGTACCCGAGACAGTAATTTCACCCCTCCACTTT
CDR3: CAWSVPETVISPLHF

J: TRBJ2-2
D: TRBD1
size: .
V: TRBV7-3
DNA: TGTGCCAGCAGTCCGGGACAGGGGGCAGGCGGGAGAATGGTCGGGGAGCTGTTTTTT
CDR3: CASSPGQGAGGRMVGELFF

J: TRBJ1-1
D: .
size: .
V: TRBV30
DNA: TGTGCCTGGAGGAGGGTGATGAACACTGAAGCTTTCTTT
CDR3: CAWRRVMNTEAFF

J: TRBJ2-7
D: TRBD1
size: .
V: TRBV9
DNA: TGTGCCAGCAGCGTAGAAGTTCAGGGGGACGAGCAGTACTTC
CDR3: CASSVEVQGDEQYF

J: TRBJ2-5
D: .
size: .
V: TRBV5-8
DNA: TGTGCCAGCAGCTTGGCCCAACAGGTTGGAGAGACCCAGTACTTC
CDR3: CASSLAQQVGETQYF

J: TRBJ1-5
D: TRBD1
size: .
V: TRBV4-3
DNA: TGCGCCAGCAGCCAAGATAGGACAGGGCAGCCCCAGCATTTT
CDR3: CASSQDRTGQPQHF

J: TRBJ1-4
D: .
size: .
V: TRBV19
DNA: TGTGCCAGTAGCCCAGGGGTGGCTAATGAAAAACTGTTTTTT
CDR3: CASSPGVANEKLFF

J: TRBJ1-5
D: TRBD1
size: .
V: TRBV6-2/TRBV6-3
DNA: TGTGCCAGCAGTTACTCGTCAGGGGGTAATCAGCCCCAGCATTTT
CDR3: CASSYSSGGNQPQHF

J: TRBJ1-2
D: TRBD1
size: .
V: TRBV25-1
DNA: TGTGCCAGCAGTGAGGCCGGGACAGGGACTAACTATGGCTACACCTTC
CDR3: CASSEAGTGTNYGYTF

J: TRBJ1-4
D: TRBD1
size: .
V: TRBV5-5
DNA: TGTGCCAGCAGCCTGGGACAGGATCATGAAAAACTGTTTTTT
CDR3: CASSLGQDHEKLFF

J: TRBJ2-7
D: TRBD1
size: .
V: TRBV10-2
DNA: TGCGCCAGCATTAAACAGCAGGGGGCCGCCTACGAGCAGTACTTC
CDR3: CASIKQQGAAYEQYF

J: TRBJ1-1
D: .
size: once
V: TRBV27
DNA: TGTGCCAGCAGTTTAAGGGCAGGGAGGATGAACACTGAAGCTTTCTTT
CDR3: CASSLRAGRMNTEAFF

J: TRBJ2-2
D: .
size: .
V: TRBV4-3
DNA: TGCGCCAGCAGCCAAGAACGACGGCAGGGCGGCACCGGGGAGCTGTTTTTT
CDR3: CASSQERRQGGTGELFF

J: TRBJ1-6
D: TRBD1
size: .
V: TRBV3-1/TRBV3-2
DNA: TGTGCCAGCAGCCCCGGACAGGGGGCACCCCTCCACTTT
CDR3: CASSPGQGAPLHF

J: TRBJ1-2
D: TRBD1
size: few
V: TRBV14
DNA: TGTGCCAGCAGCCAAACGGGACAGGAAAACTATGGCTACACCTTC
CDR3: CASSQTGQENYGYTF

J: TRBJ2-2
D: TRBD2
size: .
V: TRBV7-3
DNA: TGTGCCAGCAGCTTAGTTGCGGGGGGCACCGGGGAGCTGTTTTTT
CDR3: CASSLVAGGTGELFF

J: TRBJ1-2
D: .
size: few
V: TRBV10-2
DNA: TGCGCCAGCAGCTTCTCTAGACAGGCCAACTATGGCTACACCTTC
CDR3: CASSFSRQANYGYTF

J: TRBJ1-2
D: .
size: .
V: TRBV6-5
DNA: TGTGCCAGCTTGGGGAGAGATGGCTACACCTTC
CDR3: CASLGRDGYTF

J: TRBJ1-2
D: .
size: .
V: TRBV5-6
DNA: TGTGCCAGCAGCTTGGGTGGCGGCTACACCTTC
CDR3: CASSLGGGYTF

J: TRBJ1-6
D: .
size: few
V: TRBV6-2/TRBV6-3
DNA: TGTGCCAGCAGTTACGAGTTAGCCCCGTTTCTTCCACCCCTCCACTTT
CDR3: CASSYELAPFLPPLHF

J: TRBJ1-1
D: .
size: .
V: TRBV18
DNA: TGTGCCAGCTCACCGCAGGGGAGTACTGAAGCTTTCTTT
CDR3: CASSPQGSTEAFF

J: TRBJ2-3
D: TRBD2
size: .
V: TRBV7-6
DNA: TGTGCCAGCAGCGGATACAGCGGGATCACAGATACGCAGTATTTT
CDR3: CASSGYSGITDTQYF

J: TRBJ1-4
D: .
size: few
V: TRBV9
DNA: TGTGCCAGCAGCCCCTTCACAGGGAATAATGAAAAACTGTTTTTT
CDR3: CASSPFTGNNEKLFF

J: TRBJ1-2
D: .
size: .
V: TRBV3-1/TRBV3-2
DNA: TGTGCCAGCAGCCAAGATTCGCCAGGATTCTATGGCTACACCTTC
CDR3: CASSQDSPGFYGYTF

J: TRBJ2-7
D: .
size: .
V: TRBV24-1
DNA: TGTGCCACCAGTGAGGGAGCGGCCTACGAGCAGTACTTC
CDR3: CATSEGAAYEQYF

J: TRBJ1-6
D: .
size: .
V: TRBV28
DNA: TGTGCCAGCACGCAAGGGGCCTTTGGTAATTCACCCCTCCACTTT
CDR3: CASTQGAFGNSPLHF

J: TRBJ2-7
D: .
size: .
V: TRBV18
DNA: TGTGCCAGCTCCAGACAGGGGTCCTATAGCGGGAGTACCTACGAGCAGTACTTC
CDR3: CASSRQGSYSGSTYEQYF

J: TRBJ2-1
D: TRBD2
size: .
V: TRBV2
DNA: TGTGCCAGCAGACCCTTGACGGGAGGGAGAAATGAGCAGTTCTTC
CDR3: CASRPLTGGRNEQFF

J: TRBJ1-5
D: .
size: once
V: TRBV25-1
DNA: TGTGCCAGCCCTGAAGGGAGGGAAAGCAATCAGCCCCAGCATTTT
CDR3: CASPEGRESNQPQHF

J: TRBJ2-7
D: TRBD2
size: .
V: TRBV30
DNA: TGTGCCTGGATGGGAGGGATCACCTACGAGCAGTACTTC
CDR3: CAWMGGITYEQYF

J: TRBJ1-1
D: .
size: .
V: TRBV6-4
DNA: TGTGCCAGCAGGGCCCGGAGCATGAACACTGAAGCTTTCTTT
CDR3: CASRARSMNTEAFF

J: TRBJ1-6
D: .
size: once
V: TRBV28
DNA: TGTGCCAGCAGTTCTCCCGGGGAGTCTCTTTATAATTCACCCCTCCACTTT
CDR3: CASSSPGESLYNSPLHF

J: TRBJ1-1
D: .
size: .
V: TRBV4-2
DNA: TGTGCCAGCAGCCAAAGAACAGGGAGGGTTATGAACACTGAAGCTTTCTTT
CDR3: CASSQRTGRVMNTEAFF

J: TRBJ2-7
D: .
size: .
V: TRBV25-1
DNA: TGTGCCAGCAGTTACTCCTACGAGCAGTACTTC
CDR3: CASSYSYEQYF

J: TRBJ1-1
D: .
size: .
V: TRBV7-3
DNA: TGTGCCAGCAGCGCCCAGACAGGGAACACTGAAGCTTTCTTT
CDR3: CASSAQTGNTEAFF